The T cell receptor beta chain under discussion was sequenced for a study of shared clonotypes between healthy human individuals. Study details: Each donor had three CD4 naive, three CD4 memory, two CD8 naive and one CD8 memory plate.

This CDR3 is built from 13 residues. J was trimmed by 6 bases and V by 4 bases; bases with no gene match: 1. In germline, CDR1 is SQVTM, CDR2 ANQGSEA. Healthy HIV-negative adults with no recent acute infections or vaccinations were recruited as donors. A deep-level run was used for the assay. This table comes from immunoSEQ multiplex PCR, and its TCRdb copy is limited to in-frame clones, with some not included. Of approximately 2,300,000 clones in the sample, around 92% were seen once. In regard to this clone: Other DNA sequences from this sample encode an identical CDR3 as well.

What was sequenced was naive CD4+ T cells from PBMCs. The subset was: CD45RA+ positively selected. The chain joins TRBV29-1 to TRBJ1-6, with 9 nucleotides matching TRBD1. The TCR sequence derives from a man aged 18 to 30 in good health. Some clones in this sample may be carry-over from other donors' samples. The CDR3 DNA reads as TGCAGCGTTGGGACAGGGGTTAATTCACCCCTCCACTTT. As protein: CSVGTGVNSPLHF.